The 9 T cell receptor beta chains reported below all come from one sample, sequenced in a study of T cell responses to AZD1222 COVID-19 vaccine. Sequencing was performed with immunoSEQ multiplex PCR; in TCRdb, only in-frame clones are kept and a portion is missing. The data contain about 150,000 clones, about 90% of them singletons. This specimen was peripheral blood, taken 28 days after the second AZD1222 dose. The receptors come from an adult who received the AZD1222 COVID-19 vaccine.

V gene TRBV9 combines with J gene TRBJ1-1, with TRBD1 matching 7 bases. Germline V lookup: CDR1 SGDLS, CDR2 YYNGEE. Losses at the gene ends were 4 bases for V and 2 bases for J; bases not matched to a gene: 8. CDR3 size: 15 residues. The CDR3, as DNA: TGTGCCAGCAGCACAGGGGTCGGCAGTAACACTGAAGCTTTCTTT. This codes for CASSTGVGSNTEAFF.

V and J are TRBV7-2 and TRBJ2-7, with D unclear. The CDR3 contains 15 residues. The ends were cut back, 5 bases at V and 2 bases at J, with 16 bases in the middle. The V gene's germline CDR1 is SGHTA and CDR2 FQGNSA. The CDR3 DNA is TGTGCCAGCAGCGCCGAAAGGGTCATAACCTACGAGCAGTACTTC. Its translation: CASSAERVITYEQYF.

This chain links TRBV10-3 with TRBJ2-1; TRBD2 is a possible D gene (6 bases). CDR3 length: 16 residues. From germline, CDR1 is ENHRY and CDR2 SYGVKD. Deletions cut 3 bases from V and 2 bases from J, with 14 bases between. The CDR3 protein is CAISDNPGLTYNEQFF. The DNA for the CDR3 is TGTGCCATCAGTGACAACCCGGGACTTACCTACAATGAGCAGTTCTTC.

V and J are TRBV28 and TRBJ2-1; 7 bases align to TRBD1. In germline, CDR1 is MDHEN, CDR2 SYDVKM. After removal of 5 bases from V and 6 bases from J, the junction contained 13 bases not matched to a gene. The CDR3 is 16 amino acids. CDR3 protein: CASSPSGGTSFNEQFF. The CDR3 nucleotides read TGTGCCAGCAGTCCGTCAGGGGGAACGTCTTTCAATGAGCAGTTCTTC.

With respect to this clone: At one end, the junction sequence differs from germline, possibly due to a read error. CDR3 in amino acids: CASSSDLTGETQYF. CDR3 in DNA: TGTGCTAGCAGCTCCGACCTAACAGGGGAGACCCAGTACTTC. This chain links TRBV7-7 with TRBJ2-5; the D gene is possibly TRBD1 (6 bases). CDR1 is SSHAT, CDR2 FNYEAQ, per germline (reference sequence). The CDR3 covers 14 residues.

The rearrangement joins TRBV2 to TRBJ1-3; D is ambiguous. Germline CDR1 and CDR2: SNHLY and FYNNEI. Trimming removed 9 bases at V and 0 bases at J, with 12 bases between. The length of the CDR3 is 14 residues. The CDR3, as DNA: TGTGCCAGTAAGACGGAGTCCTCTGGAAACACCATATATTTT. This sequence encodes CASKTESSGNTIYF.

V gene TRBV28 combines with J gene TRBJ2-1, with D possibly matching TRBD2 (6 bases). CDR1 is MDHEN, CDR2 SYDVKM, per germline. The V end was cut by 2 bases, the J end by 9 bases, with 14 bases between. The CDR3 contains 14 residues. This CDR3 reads CASSLQGSGGEQFF. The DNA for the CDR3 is TGTGCCAGCAGTTTACAAGGCTCCGGGGGTGAGCAGTTCTTC. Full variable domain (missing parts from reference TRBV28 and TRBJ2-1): DVKVTQSSRYLVKRTGEKVFLECVQDMDHENMFWYRQDPGLGLRLIYFSYDVKMKEKGDIPEGYSVSREKKERFSLILESASTNQTSMYLCASSLQGSGGEQFFGPGTRLTVL.

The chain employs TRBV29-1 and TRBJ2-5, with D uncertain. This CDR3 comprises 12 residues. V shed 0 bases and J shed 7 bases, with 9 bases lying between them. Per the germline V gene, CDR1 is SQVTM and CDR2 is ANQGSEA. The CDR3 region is CSVEEGSPTQYF. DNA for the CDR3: TGCAGCGTTGAAGAAGGCTCTCCGACCCAGTACTTC.

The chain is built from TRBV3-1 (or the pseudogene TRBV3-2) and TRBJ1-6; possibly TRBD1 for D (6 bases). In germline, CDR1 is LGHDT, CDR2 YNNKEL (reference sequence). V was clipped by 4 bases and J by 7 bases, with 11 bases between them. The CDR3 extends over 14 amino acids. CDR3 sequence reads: CASSLKRGNSPLHF. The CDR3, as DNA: TGTGCCAGCAGCCTCAAAAGGGGGAATTCACCCCTCCACTTT.